The table lists the clone carrying this TCR beta chain with many counts. What it recognizes is unknown. These data belong to a study of identical twins. The CDR3 runs 14 residues. Germline V CDR1 and CDR2: LGHNA, YSLEER. Trimming shortened V by 0 bases and J by 6 bases, and 9 bases separated the two germline ends. MiXCR, run by TCRdb on the 5' RACE reads, gives a single entry per CDR3 protein. The sample has 230,000 or so distinct CDR3 sequences, roughly 8.7% seen once. Whole-study results and caveats: Twins shared beta out-of-frame sequences in excess, but this excess was weaker.

A further study also used this sample, focusing on yellow fever vaccine responses in identical twins.

The sequence was obtained from a woman aged 18-29 years in good health. The chain joins TRBV4-3 to TRBJ2-1; unclear D gene. Sequenced input: CD8+ T cells sorted from blood. The chain's CDR3 is CASSQDRVGNEQFF. In DNA, the CDR3 is TGCGCCAGCAGCCAAGATCGAGTAGGCAATGAGCAGTTCTTC.